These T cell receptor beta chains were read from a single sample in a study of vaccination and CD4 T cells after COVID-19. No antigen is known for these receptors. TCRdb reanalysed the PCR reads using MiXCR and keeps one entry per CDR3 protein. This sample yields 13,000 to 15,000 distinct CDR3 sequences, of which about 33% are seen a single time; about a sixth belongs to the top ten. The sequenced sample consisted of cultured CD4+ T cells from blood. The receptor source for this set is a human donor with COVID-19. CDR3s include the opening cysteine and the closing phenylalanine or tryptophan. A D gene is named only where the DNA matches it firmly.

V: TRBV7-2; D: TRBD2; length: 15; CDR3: CASSLLAGGLGEQFF
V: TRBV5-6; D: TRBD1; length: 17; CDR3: CASSFWTGDSSSYGYTF
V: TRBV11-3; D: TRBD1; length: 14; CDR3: CASSFGGTGYEQYF
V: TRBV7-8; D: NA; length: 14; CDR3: CASSFGGRNEKLFF
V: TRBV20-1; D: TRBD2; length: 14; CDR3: CSARAGGSNGAQYF
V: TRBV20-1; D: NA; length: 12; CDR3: CSAAPLANEQFF
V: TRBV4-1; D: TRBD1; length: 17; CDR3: CASSHLGTGRNTGELFF
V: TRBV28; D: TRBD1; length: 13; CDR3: CASSLDRGETQYF
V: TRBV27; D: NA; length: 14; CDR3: CASSSSLGTDTQYF
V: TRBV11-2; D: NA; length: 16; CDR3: CASSPGGGRNNQPQHF
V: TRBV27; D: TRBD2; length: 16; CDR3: CASSLGTSRSTDTQYF
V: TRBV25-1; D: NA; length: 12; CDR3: CASSEGDREQYF